The rows below give T cell receptor beta chains drawn from one sample of a study of cytomegalovirus exposure and HLA in healthy donors. Only in-frame clones appear in the TCRdb table, and some are missing; sequencing was by immunoSEQ multiplex PCR. The sample shows around 98,000 clones, 75% to 80% of them seen only once. The sample consisted of PBMCs. Receptors originate from a woman aged 40 to 55 in good health and CMV-seronegative. Each CDR3 is given with its conserved first and last residue. Each record gives: CDR3 protein, J gene, V gene, CDR3 length.

CDR3 protein: CASRRNSNQPQHF; J gene: TRBJ1-5; V gene: TRBV27; CDR3 length: 13
CDR3 protein: CASSQLVTGNSGNTIYF; J gene: TRBJ1-3; V gene: TRBV4-3; CDR3 length: 17
CDR3 protein: CASSFAGTLNQPQHF; J gene: TRBJ1-5; V gene: TRBV5-6; CDR3 length: 15
CDR3 protein: CASTLTRGSNEKLFF; J gene: TRBJ1-4; V gene: TRBV6-5; CDR3 length: 15
CDR3 protein: CASSSRTGVSSPLHF; J gene: TRBJ1-6; V gene: TRBV7-2; CDR3 length: 15
CDR3 protein: CSVGWDRAGELFF; J gene: TRBJ2-2; V gene: TRBV29-1; CDR3 length: 13
CDR3 protein: CASSQDLQGVVGANVLTF; J gene: TRBJ2-6; V gene: TRBV4-3; CDR3 length: 18
CDR3 protein: CAWSPGQDQPQHF; J gene: TRBJ1-5; V gene: TRBV30; CDR3 length: 13
CDR3 protein: CASSLYRGANEQFF; J gene: TRBJ2-1; V gene: TRBV27; CDR3 length: 14
CDR3 protein: CASSFGTGNTIYF; J gene: TRBJ1-3; V gene: TRBV27; CDR3 length: 13
CDR3 protein: CASSLRGTGDTGELFF; J gene: TRBJ2-2; V gene: TRBV7-9; CDR3 length: 16
CDR3 protein: CASSLAGEGVTQYF; J gene: TRBJ2-5; V gene: TRBV5-8; CDR3 length: 14
CDR3 protein: CSVGGNSNQPQHF; J gene: TRBJ1-5; V gene: TRBV29-1; CDR3 length: 13
CDR3 protein: CASSVGTGQISTDTQYF; J gene: TRBJ2-3; V gene: TRBV6-1; CDR3 length: 17
CDR3 protein: CASSPGTARVMNTEAFF; J gene: TRBJ1-1; V gene: TRBV18; CDR3 length: 17
CDR3 protein: CASSEIAGGSNEQFF; J gene: TRBJ2-1; V gene: TRBV2; CDR3 length: 15